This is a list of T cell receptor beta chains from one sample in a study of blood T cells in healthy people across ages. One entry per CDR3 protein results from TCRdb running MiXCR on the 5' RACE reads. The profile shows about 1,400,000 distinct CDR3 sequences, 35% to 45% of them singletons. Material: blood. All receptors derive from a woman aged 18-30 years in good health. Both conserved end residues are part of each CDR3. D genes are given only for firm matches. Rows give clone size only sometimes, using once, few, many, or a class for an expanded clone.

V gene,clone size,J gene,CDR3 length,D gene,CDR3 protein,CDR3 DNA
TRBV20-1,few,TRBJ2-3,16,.,CSARASHGTGEDTQYF,TGCAGTGCTAGAGCTTCTCACGGGACGGGAGAAGATACGCAGTATTTT
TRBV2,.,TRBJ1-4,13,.,CAGSRDQTSEVFF,TGTGCCGGCAGTCGCGACCAGACATCTGAGGTGTTTTTT
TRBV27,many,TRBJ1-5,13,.,CASSPYSNQPQHF,TGTGCCAGCAGCCCCTATAGCAATCAGCCCCAGCATTTT
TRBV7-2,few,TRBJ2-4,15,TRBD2,CASSLELAGKNIQYF,TGTGCCAGCAGCTTAGAACTAGCGGGGAAAAACATTCAGTACTTC
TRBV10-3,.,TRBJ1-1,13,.,CAISESSRGEAFF,TGTGCCATCAGTGAGTCGAGTCGGGGAGAAGCTTTCTTT
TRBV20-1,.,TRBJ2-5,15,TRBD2,CSARGLAGGTETQYF,TGCAGTGCTAGAGGGCTGGCGGGAGGGACAGAGACCCAGTACTTC
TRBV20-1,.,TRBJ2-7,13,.,CSASLASQYEQYF,TGCAGTGCTAGTTTGGCCAGCCAATACGAGCAGTACTTC
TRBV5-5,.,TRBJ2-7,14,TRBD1,CASSWTGGYYEQYF,TGTGCCAGCAGCTGGACAGGGGGATACTACGAGCAGTACTTC
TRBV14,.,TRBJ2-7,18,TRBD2,CASSPAAGLAGNSYEQYF,TGTGCCAGCAGCCCAGCCGCGGGACTAGCGGGCAACTCCTACGAGCAGTACTTC
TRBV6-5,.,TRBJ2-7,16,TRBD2,CASSETSGGALYEQYF,TGTGCCAGCAGCGAGACTAGCGGGGGGGCCCTCTACGAGCAGTACTTC
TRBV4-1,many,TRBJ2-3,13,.,CASSWTSTDTQYF,TGCGCCAGCAGCTGGACTAGCACAGATACGCAGTATTTT
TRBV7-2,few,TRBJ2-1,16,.,CASSRWTASSYNEQFF,TGTGCCAGCAGCCGATGGACCGCTAGCTCCTACAATGAGCAGTTCTTC
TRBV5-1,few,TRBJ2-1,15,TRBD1,CASSQRQGGYNEQFF,TGCGCCAGCAGCCAAAGACAGGGGGGGTACAATGAGCAGTTCTTC
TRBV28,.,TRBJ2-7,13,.,CASSEVPIGEQYF,TGTGCCAGCAGCGAGGTCCCTATAGGCGAGCAGTACTTC
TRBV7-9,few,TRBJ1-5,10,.,CASILEPQHF,TGTGCCAGCATCTTGGAGCCCCAGCATTTT
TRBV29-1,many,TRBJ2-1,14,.,CSVDIGYHDNEQFF,TGCAGCGTTGATATTGGGTATCATGACAATGAGCAGTTCTTC
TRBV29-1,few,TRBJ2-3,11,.,CSVELLNTQYF,TGCAGCGTTGAATTGCTAAATACGCAGTATTTT
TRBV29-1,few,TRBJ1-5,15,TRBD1,CSVAGQGVSNQPQHF,TGCAGCGTTGCCGGACAGGGGGTTAGCAATCAGCCCCAGCATTTT
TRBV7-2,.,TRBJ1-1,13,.,CASLLQRNTEAFF,TGTGCCAGCCTCCTACAGAGGAACACTGAAGCTTTCTTT
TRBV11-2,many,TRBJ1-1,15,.,CASSSGRSWDTEAFF,TGTGCCAGCAGCTCCGGCAGGTCGTGGGACACTGAAGCTTTCTTT
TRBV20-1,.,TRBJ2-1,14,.,CSARDEVSYNEQFF,TGCAGTGCTAGAGATGAAGTTTCCTACAATGAGCAGTTCTTC
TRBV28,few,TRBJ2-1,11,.,CASMVYNEQFF,TGTGCCAGCATGGTCTACAATGAGCAGTTCTTC
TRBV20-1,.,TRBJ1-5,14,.,CSASKGSSNQPQHF,TGCAGTGCTAGCAAGGGATCGAGCAATCAGCCCCAGCATTTT
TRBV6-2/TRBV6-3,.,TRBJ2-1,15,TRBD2,CASSLPGGSFPEQFF,TGTGCCAGCAGTTTACCCGGCGGGAGTTTCCCTGAGCAGTTCTTC
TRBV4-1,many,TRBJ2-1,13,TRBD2,CASSVLADNEQFF,TGCGCCAGCAGCGTACTAGCGGACAATGAGCAGTTCTTC
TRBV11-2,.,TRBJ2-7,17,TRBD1,CASSAGTGGYSRYEQYF,TGTGCCAGCAGCGCAGGGACAGGGGGCTATAGTCGCTACGAGCAGTACTTC
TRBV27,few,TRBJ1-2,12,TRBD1,CASSAGQGRATF,TGTGCCAGCAGTGCCGGACAGGGTCGGGCCACCTTC
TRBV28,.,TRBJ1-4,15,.,CASSPQGGPNEKLFF,TGTGCCAGCAGTCCCCAGGGTGGTCCTAATGAAAAACTGTTTTTT
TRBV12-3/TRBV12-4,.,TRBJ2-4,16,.,CASSFLGQRAKNIQYF,TGTGCCAGCAGTTTTTTGGGGCAGCGAGCCAAAAACATTCAGTACTTC
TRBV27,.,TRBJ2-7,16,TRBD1,CASSKDRGLSSYEQYF,TGTGCCAGCAGTAAGGACAGGGGACTGAGCTCCTACGAGCAGTACTTC
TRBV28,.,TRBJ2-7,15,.,CASSSGQKASYEQYF,TGTGCCAGCAGTTCTGGACAGAAGGCCTCCTACGAGCAGTACTTC
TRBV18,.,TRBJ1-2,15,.,CASSPALEAGYGYTF,TGTGCCAGCTCACCTGCCCTAGAAGCGGGCTATGGCTACACCTTC
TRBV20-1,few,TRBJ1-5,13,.,CSARWTVDQPQHF,TGCAGTGCTAGATGGACGGTGGATCAGCCCCAGCATTTT
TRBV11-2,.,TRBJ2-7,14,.,CASSLEAGIYEQYF,TGTGCCAGCAGCTTAGAGGCAGGGATTTACGAGCAGTACTTC
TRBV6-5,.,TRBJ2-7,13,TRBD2,CVSSLASGNEQYF,TGTGTCAGCAGTTTGGCTAGCGGGAATGAGCAGTACTTC
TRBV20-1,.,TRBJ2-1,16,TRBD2,CSARDRTSGGLSGQFF,TGCAGTGCTAGAGATCGAACTAGCGGGGGGCTCAGTGGGCAGTTCTTC
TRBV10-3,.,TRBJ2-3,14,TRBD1,CAISGTGDGDTQYF,TGTGCCATCAGCGGGACAGGGGATGGAGATACGCAGTATTTT
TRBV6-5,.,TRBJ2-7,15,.,CASSYGAGSWDEQYF,TGTGCCAGCAGTTACGGGGCGGGGTCTTGGGACGAGCAGTACTTC
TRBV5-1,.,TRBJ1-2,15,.,CASSSGTDVADGYTF,TGCGCCAGCAGCTCTGGGACGGACGTCGCGGATGGCTACACCTTC
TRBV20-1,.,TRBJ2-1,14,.,CSARGSKSYNEQFF,TGCAGTGCTAGGGGGAGCAAGTCCTACAATGAGCAGTTCTTC
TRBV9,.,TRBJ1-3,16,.,CASSAVYTVSGNTIYF,TGTGCCAGCAGCGCGGTATATACAGTCTCTGGAAACACCATATATTTT
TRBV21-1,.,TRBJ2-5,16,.,CASSQIRDRENNEQYF,TGTGCCAGCAGCCAAATCCGGGACAGGGAAAACAATGAGCAGTACTTC
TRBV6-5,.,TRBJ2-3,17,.,CASSYGSSGGVTDTQYF,TGTGCCAGCAGTTATGGGAGCTCGGGCGGGGTAACAGATACGCAGTATTTT
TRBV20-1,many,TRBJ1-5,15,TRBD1,CSARTGTGRNQPQHF,TGCAGTGCTAGAACCGGGACAGGTCGTAATCAGCCCCAGCATTTT
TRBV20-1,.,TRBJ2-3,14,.,CSGGASGSTDTQYF,TGCAGTGGGGGGGCATCGGGGAGCACAGATACGCAGTATTTT
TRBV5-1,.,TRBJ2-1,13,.,CASSSPGINEQFF,TGCGCCAGCAGCTCCCCGGGGATCAATGAGCAGTTCTTC
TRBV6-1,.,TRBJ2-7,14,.,CAITTGSLSYEQYF,TGTGCCATAACAACAGGGAGCCTCTCCTACGAGCAGTACTTC
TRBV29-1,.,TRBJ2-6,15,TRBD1,CSVQGTGAGANVLTF,TGCAGCGTCCAGGGGACAGGGGCTGGGGCCAACGTCCTGACTTTC
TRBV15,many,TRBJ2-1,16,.,CATSSRRARSYNEQFF,TGTGCCACCAGCAGTCGCCGGGCCAGATCATACAATGAGCAGTTCTTC
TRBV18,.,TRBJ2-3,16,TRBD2,CASSAWTSGGPDTQYF,TGTGCCAGCTCAGCTTGGACTAGCGGGGGGCCAGATACGCAGTATTTT
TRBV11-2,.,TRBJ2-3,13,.,CASSPNPKATQYF,TGTGCCAGCAGCCCAAACCCTAAGGCTACGCAGTATTTT
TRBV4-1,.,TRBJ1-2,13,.,CAGSQDFAGEHTF,TGCGCCGGCAGCCAAGATTTCGCAGGGGAGCACACCTTC
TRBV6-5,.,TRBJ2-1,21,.,CASSYWRTEKEGQSGYNEQFF,TGTGCCAGCAGTTACTGGAGGACGGAAAAGGAAGGGCAGTCGGGATACAATGAGCAGTTCTTC
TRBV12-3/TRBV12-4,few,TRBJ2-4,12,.,CASSFAVDIQYF,TGTGCCAGCAGTTTTGCGGTGGACATTCAGTACTTC
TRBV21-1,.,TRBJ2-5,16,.,CASSKRTDVWGETQYF,TGTGCCAGCAGCAAACGAACGGACGTATGGGGGGAGACCCAGTACTTC
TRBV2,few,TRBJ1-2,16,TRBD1,CASSGQGIRSNYGYTF,TGTGCCAGCAGTGGACAGGGGATCAGGAGCAACTATGGCTACACCTTC
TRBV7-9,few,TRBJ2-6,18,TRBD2,CASTEFGGSTAGANVLTF,TGTGCCAGCACCGAATTCGGGGGGAGTACGGCTGGGGCCAACGTCCTGACTTTC
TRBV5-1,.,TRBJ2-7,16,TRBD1,CASSPGTGTISYEQYF,TGCGCCAGCAGCCCCGGGACAGGGACTATCTCCTACGAGCAGTACTTC
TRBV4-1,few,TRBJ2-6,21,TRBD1,CASSQTALGQQTCSGANVLTF,TGCGCCAGCAGCCAAACGGCCCTGGGACAGCAAACTTGCTCTGGGGCCAACGTCCTGACTTTC